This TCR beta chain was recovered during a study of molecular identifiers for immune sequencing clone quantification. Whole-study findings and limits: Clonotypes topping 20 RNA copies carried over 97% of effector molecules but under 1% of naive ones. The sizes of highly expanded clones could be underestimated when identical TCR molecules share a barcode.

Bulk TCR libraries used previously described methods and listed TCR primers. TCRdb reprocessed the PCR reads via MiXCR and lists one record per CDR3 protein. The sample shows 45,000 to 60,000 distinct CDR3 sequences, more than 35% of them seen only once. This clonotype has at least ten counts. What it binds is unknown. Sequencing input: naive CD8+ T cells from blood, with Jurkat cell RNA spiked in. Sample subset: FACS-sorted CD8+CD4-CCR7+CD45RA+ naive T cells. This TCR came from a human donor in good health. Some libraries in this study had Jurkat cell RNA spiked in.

The CDR3 DNA is TGTGCCAGCAGCTTACTTGAGACCCAGTACTTC. Translation gives CASSLLETQYF. This chain uses TRBV7-8 with TRBJ2-5, with D unclear. Trimming pared 2 bases from V and 5 bases from J, leaving 3 bases between. Germline V gene lookup returns CDR1 SGHVS and CDR2 FQNEAQ. CDR3 length equals 11 residues.